Below are 21 T cell receptor beta chains sequenced from a single sample in a study of shared clonotypes between healthy human individuals. TCRdb's table, derived via immunoSEQ multiplex PCR, lists solely in-frame clones and lacks some. The sample has a few million clones, over 90% seen once. What was sequenced was naive CD4+ T cells from PBMCs. Specified subset: CD45RA+ positively selected. These receptors all come from a man between 18 and 35 years old in good health. Some clones in this sample may be carry-over from other donors' samples.

The J gene is TRBJ2-2, the V gene TRBV7-9, with 8 bases aligning to TRBD2. Unmatched junction bases numbered 9, after V lost 8 bases and J lost 4 bases. Germline loops: CDR1 SEHNR, CDR2 FQNEAQ (reference sequence). The length of the CDR3 is 15 residues. CDR3 amino acids: CASRGGSLGTGELFF. The DNA for the CDR3 is TGTGCCAGCCGGGGGGGTAGCCTGGGCACCGGGGAGCTGTTTTTT.

The rearrangement links TRBV9 to TRBJ1-4; 8 nucleotides agree with TRBD1. V lost 0 bases to trimming and J lost 8 bases; unmatched junction nucleotides: 15. Germline V gene sequence: CDR1 SGDLS, CDR2 YYNGEE. This CDR3 has 18 amino acids. Here the CDR3 DNA reads TGTGCCAGCAGCGTAGCTATCTCATCGACAGGGGATGGCGAAAAACTGTTTTTT. Its protein product is CASSVAISSTGDGEKLFF.

V is TRBV19 and J is TRBJ2-7; D is possibly TRBD2 (6 bases). CDR1 and CDR2 from the germline V gene are LNHDA and SQIVND (reference sequence). V lost 3 bases, J lost 6 bases, and 15 bases lay in between. The CDR3 is made up of 14 amino acids. This CDR3 is CASSIRGREVEQYF. The CDR3 nucleotides read TGTGCCAGTAGTATCCGAGGTAGGGAGGTCGAGCAGTACTTC. The variable domain in full, completed from reference TRBV19 and TRBJ2-7, reads DGGITQSPKYLFRKEGQNVTLSCEQNLNHDAMYWYRQDPGQGLRLIYYSQIVNDFQKGDIAEGYSVSREKKESFPLTVTSAQKNPTAFYLCASSIRGREVEQYFGPGTRLTVT.

CDR3 nucleotides: TGTGCCATGGGGGGGAATACTGAAGCTTTCTTT. Its translation is CAMGGNTEAFF. The chain has TRBV2 and TRBJ1-1; D might be TRBD1 (5 bases). The ends were cut back, 10 bases at V and 5 bases at J, with 11 bases in the middle. This CDR3 spans 11 amino acids. Germline V CDR1 and CDR2: SNHLY, FYNNEI.

In its sample, this clone was seen a few times. The chain has TRBV6-5 and TRBJ1-4; D uncertain. This CDR3 comprises 16 residues. CDR1 and CDR2 from the germline V gene are MNHEY and SVGAGI. The V end was cut by 0 bases, the J end by 5 bases, with 13 bases between. This CDR3 reads CASSYSLALGNEKLFF. Here the CDR3 DNA reads TGTGCCAGCAGTTACTCGCTCGCCCTAGGGAATGAAAAACTGTTTTTT.

The gene calls are TRBV2 and TRBJ2-3, with D unresolved. V lost 8 bases and J 0 bases, leaving 9 bases between the germline ends. The CDR3 spans 13 residues. CDR1 is SNHLY, CDR2 FYNNEI, per germline. The CDR3 DNA reads TGTGCCAGCGGCTTTACTAGCACAGATACGCAGTATTTT. As protein: CASGFTSTDTQYF. Full variable domain (remainder filled in from reference TRBV2 and TRBJ2-3): EPEVTQTPSHQVTQMGQEVILRCVPISNHLYFYWYRQILGQKVEFLVSFYNNEISEKSEIFDDQFSVERPDGSNFTLKIRSTKLEDSAMYFCASGFTSTDTQYFGPGTRLTVL.

The chain couples TRBV27 to TRBJ1-2; D is perhaps TRBD1 (5 bases). Germline-derived CDR1 and CDR2 are MNHEY and SMNVEV (reference sequence). The CDR3 is 12 residues long. V dropped 4 bases and J dropped 8 bases, with 11 bases sitting between them. The CDR3 region has the DNA TGTGCCAGCAGTTCATCTAGGGGAGGCTACACCTTC. Amino acid sequence: CASSSSRGGYTF.

CDR3 residues: CASSLRASNTGELFF. CDR3 coding DNA: TGTGCCAGCAGCCTCCGGGCCTCGAACACCGGGGAGCTGTTTTTT. This rearrangement joins TRBV9 to TRBJ2-2; D remains unclear. V was cut by 4 bases and J by 0 bases, with 10 bases left in between. In germline, CDR1 is SGDLS, CDR2 YYNGEE. The CDR3 covers 15 residues.

This chain uses TRBV11-3 with TRBJ2-1; tentatively, D is TRBD1 (6 bases). The V end lost 4 bases, the J end lost 5 bases, and 15 bases lay between the germline ends. Germline loops: CDR1 SGHNT, CDR2 YENEEA. The CDR3 consists of 15 residues. CDR3 DNA: TGTGCCAGCAGCTCCGGCGGGTGGGGGCACAATGAGCAGTTCTTC. Protein sequence: CASSSGGWGHNEQFF.

This chain links TRBV7-2 with TRBJ1-2; D gene ambiguous. Germline V lookup: CDR1 SGHTA, CDR2 FQGNSA. The length of the CDR3 is 13 residues. Trimming removed 5 bases from V and 5 bases from J, with 12 bases in between. As DNA, the CDR3 is TGTGCCAGCAGCCCAGGACTTTTTTATGGCTACACCTTC. Translating it yields CASSPGLFYGYTF. The variable domain in full, with the rest retrieved from reference TRBV7-2 and TRBJ1-2, is GAGVSQSPSNKVTEKGKDVELRCDPISGHTALYWYRQSLGQGLEFLIYFQGNSAPDKSGLPSDRFSAERTGGSVSTLTIQRTQQEDSAVYLCASSPGLFYGYTFGSGTRLTVV.

The rearrangement uses TRBV5-1 and TRBJ2-7; 8 bases are a match to TRBD2. V lost 0 bases, J lost 3 bases, and 8 bases stayed unmatched. The CDR3 sequence is 16 residues long. The germline CDR1 and CDR2 sequences are SGHRS and YFSETQ. In DNA, the CDR3 is TGCGCCAGCAGCTTGGAGGCTAGCGGGCGCATCTACGAGCAGTACTTC. This encodes CASSLEASGRIYEQYF.

The chain links TRBV30 to TRBJ1-2; D not certain. V lost 4 bases and J 4 bases, leaving 10 bases between the germline ends. Germline V gene data show CDR1 as GTSNPN and CDR2 as SVGIG (reference sequence). The CDR3 spans 12 residues. CDR3 loop: CAWKLLAYGYTF. CDR3 DNA sequence: TGTGCCTGGAAATTACTAGCCTATGGCTACACCTTC.

The chain is built from TRBV9 and TRBJ1-3; 8 positions match TRBD1. This CDR3 is 16 amino acids long. Trimming removed 5 bases from V and 1 base from J; junction bases left unmatched: 8. Germline V CDR1 and CDR2: SGDLS, YYNGEE. The CDR3 region is CASSLLQGASGNTIYF. The CDR3 DNA follows: TGTGCCAGCAGTCTCCTCCAGGGGGCTTCTGGAAACACCATATATTTT.

The V and J genes are TRBV9 and TRBJ2-1; maybe TRBD2 (6 bases). Between the trimmed V and J ends, which lost 4 bases and 6 bases, there was a span of 17 bases. This CDR3 has 15 amino acids. The germline gives CDR1 SGDLS, CDR2 YYNGEE. In DNA form, the CDR3 reads TGTGCCAGCAGCCCTTATCAGGCGGGACTCAATGAGCAGTTCTTC. Protein sequence: CASSPYQAGLNEQFF.

This chain connects TRBV5-4 to TRBJ2-5; 11 bases align to TRBD1. The CDR3 covers 15 residues. Unmatched junction bases numbered 3, after V lost 3 bases and J lost 2 bases. Germline CDR1 reads SGHNT; CDR2 reads YYREEE (reference sequence). CDR3 region: CASSYGTGGQETQYF. The CDR3 region has the DNA TGTGCCAGCAGCTACGGGACAGGGGGACAAGAGACCCAGTACTTC.

This chain connects TRBV18 to TRBJ2-7; the D gene is possibly TRBD2 (7 bases). Germline assignment: CDR1 KGHSH and CDR2 LQKENI. The CDR3 has 13 amino acids. The V end lost 6 bases, the J end lost 4 bases, and 13 bases lay between the germline ends. CDR3 region: CASSGGRGYEQYF. The CDR3 DNA follows: TGTGCCAGCTCCGGAGGGAGGGGGTACGAGCAGTACTTC.

J is TRBJ2-1 and V is TRBV7-2; 7 bases agree with TRBD2. V gave up 0 bases and J gave up 1 base; unmatched junction bases: 3. Germline lookup yields CDR1 SGHTA and CDR2 FQGNSA. This CDR3 region has 16 residues. This CDR3 is CASSLAGGQSYNEQFF. Written as DNA, the CDR3 is TGTGCCAGCAGCTTAGCGGGAGGGCAATCCTACAATGAGCAGTTCTTC.

The rearrangement joins TRBV5-4 to TRBJ2-3; 9 bases are a match to TRBD1. CDR1 and CDR2 from the germline V gene are SGHNT and YYREEE (reference sequence). The CDR3 runs to 15 residues. After removal of 6 bases from V and 3 bases from J, the junction contained 8 bases not matched to a gene. The DNA of the CDR3 is TGTGCCAGCACCTTCCGGGACAGGGTAACAGATACGCAGTATTTT. This gives the protein CASTFRDRVTDTQYF.

The chain couples TRBV5-1 to TRBJ2-5; TRBD1 is a possible D gene (5 bases). The CDR3 runs 14 residues. Germline V CDR1 and CDR2: SGHRS, YFSETQ. V was shortened by 2 bases and J by 4 bases, with 12 bases between the two germline ends. CDR3: CASSLGVSPETQYF. CDR3 sequence (DNA): TGCGCCAGCAGCTTAGGGGTATCCCCAGAGACCCAGTACTTC.

The gene calls are TRBV19 and TRBJ1-1; D is unresolved. The V end was cut by 1 base, the J end by 4 bases, with 10 bases between. From germline, CDR1 is LNHDA and CDR2 SQIVND (reference sequence). The CDR3 length is 14 residues. The CDR3 DNA follows: TGTGCCAGTAGTATAGGGGCGGGAGGCACTGAAGCTTTCTTT. It encodes CASSIGAGGTEAFF.

The chain couples TRBV18 to TRBJ2-3, with D maybe TRBD1 (5 bases). The V gene lost 4 bases and the J gene lost 0 bases, with 14 bases spanning the gap. This CDR3 contains 16 residues. Germline V CDR1 and CDR2: KGHSH, LQKENI. CDR3 in amino acids: CASSQLQGGSTDTQYF. DNA of the CDR3: TGTGCCAGCTCACAACTTCAGGGTGGTAGCACAGATACGCAGTATTTT.